This T cell receptor beta chain derives from a study of shared clonotypes between healthy human individuals. In the study overall: Per-donor plates numbered three CD4 naive, three CD4 memory, two CD8 naive and one CD8 memory.

Generated by immunoSEQ multiplex PCR, the TCRdb table keeps only in-frame clones and is missing some. The sample has more than 2 million clones; about 93% are singletons. Terminally differentiated effector memory CD45RA+ cells were excluded from the naive CD8 cells, which were CD45RO-negative and positively selected for CCR7. Findings and caveats of the study: In the sorted subsets, rarefaction showed sequencing was incomplete despite large depth. Among donors, clonotype sharing was expected to be affected by sequencing depth.

Turning to this clone: What it binds is unknown. This CDR3 is also generated by other DNA sequences in the sample.

From germline, CDR1 is MNHEY and CDR2 SVGAGI. Trimming cost V 2 bases and J 4 bases; bases outside gene matches: 1. The CDR3 length is 14 residues. The source of this sequence is a man younger than 30 in good health. Some clones in this sample may be carry-over from other donors' samples. The V call is TRBV6-5, the J call TRBJ2-7; TRBD1 agrees at 11 bases. The source material was naive CD8+ T cells from PBMCs. The DNA for the CDR3 is TGTGCCAGCAGTTACGGGACAGGGGGTTACGAGCAGTACTTC. Encoded protein: CASSYGTGGYEQYF.